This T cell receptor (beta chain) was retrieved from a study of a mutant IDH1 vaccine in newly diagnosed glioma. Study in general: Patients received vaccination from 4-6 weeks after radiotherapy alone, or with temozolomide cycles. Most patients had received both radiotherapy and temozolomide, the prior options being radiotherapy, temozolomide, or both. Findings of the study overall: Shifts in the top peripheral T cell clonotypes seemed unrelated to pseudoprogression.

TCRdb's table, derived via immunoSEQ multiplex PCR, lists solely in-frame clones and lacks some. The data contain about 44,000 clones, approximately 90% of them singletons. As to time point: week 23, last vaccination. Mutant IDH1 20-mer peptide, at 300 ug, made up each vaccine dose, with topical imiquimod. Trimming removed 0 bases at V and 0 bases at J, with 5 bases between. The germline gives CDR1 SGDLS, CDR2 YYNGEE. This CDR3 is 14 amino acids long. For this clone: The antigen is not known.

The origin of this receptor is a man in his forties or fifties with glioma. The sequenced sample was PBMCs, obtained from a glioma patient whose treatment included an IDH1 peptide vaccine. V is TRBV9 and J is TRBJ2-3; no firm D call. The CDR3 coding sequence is TGTGCCAGCAGCGTAGGTCTTAGCACAGATACGCAGTATTTT. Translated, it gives CASSVGLSTDTQYF.